Reported below is one TCR beta chain. Expressed TCRB transcripts were sequenced after all isolated RNA was converted to cDNA. Profiled with immunoSEQ multiplex PCR; TCRdb holds only in-frame clones, not every one. The table records about 320,000 clones, 12% to 15% of them present only once. These data are taken from a study of beta chain features in type 1 diabetes. The CDR3 consists of 19 residues. V shed 5 bases and J 6 bases; nucleotides not matched to a gene: 18. Germline V CDR1 and CDR2: SEHNR, FQNEAQ (reference sequence). The sample was central memory CD4+ T cells from blood. The genes are TRBV7-9 and TRBJ2-5; 13 bases line up with TRBD2. This TCR was recovered from a man aged 25-40 years in good health. In DNA, the CDR3 is TGTGCCAGCAGCCCCTCCTGGGGGACTAGCGGGGAGAACCTCAAGACCCAGTACTTC. Its translation is CASSPSWGTSGENLKTQYF.